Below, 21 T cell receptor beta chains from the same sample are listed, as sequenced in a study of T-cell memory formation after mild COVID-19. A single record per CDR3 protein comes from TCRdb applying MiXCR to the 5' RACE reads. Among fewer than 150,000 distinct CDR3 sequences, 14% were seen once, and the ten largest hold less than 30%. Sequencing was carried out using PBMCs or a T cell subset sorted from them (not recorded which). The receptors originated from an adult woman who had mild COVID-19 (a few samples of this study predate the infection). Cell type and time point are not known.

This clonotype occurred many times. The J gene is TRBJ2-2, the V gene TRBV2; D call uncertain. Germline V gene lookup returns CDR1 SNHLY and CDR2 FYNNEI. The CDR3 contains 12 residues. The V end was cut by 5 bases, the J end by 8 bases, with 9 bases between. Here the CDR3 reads CASSWATGELFF. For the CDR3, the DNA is TGTGCCAGCAGTTGGGCCACTGGGGAGCTGTTTTTT.

In nucleotides, the CDR3 is TGTGCCAGCTCAGCAAGGGACTACACAGATACGCAGTATTTT. Protein: CASSARDYTDTQYF. The chain is built from TRBV18 and TRBJ2-3; 7 bases are shared with TRBD2. CDR1 and CDR2 from the germline V gene are KGHSH and LQKENI. After removal of 5 bases from V and 2 bases from J, the junction contained 4 bases not matched to a gene. The CDR3 has 14 residues.

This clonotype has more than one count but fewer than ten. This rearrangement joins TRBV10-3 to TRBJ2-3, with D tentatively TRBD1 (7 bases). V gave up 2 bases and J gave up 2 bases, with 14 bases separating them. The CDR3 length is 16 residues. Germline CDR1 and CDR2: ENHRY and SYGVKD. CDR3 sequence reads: CAISELGGQLTDTQYF. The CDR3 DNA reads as TGTGCCATCAGTGAGCTGGGGGGACAGCTCACAGATACGCAGTATTTT.

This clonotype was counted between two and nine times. This CDR3 is CASTQLGRAIPGELFF. For the CDR3, the DNA is TGTGCCAGCACACAATTAGGCAGGGCCATTCCCGGGGAGCTGTTTTTT. This chain uses TRBV27 with TRBJ2-2, with D perhaps TRBD1 (5 bases). Trimming pared 7 bases from V and 6 bases from J, leaving 21 bases between. CDR3 length: 16 residues. Germline assignment: CDR1 MNHEY and CDR2 SMNVEV (reference sequence).

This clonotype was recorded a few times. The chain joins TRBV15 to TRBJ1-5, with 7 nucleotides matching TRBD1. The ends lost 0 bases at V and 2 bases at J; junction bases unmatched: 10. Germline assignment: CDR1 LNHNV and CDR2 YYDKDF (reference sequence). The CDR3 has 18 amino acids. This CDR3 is CATSRDSNTGVGNQPQHF. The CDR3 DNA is TGTGCCACCAGCAGAGACTCAAATACAGGGGTAGGCAATCAGCCCCAGCATTTT.

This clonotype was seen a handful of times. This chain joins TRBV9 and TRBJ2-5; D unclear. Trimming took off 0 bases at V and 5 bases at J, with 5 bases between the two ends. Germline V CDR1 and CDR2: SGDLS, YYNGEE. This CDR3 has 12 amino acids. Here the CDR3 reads CASSVGGETQYF. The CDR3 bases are TGTGCCAGCAGCGTAGGAGGTGAGACCCAGTACTTC.

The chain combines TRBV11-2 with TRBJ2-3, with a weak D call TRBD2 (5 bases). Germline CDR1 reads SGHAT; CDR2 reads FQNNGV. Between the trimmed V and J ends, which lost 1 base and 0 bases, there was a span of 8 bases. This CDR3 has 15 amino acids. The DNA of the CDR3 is TGTGCCAGCAGCTTAGTCGGCGGGAGCACAGATACGCAGTATTTT. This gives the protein CASSLVGGSTDTQYF.

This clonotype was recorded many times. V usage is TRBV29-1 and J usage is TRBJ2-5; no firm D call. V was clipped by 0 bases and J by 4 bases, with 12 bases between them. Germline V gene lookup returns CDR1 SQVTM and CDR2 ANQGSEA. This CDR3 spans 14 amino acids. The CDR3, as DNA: TGCAGCGTTGAAGATGGGGTTACCGTAGAGACCCAGTACTTC. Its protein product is CSVEDGVTVETQYF.

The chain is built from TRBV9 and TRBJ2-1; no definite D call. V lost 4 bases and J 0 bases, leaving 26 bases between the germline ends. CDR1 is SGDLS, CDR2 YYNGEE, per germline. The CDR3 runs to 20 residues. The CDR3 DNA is TGTGCCAGCAGCCCAAATGACTTATTTGTGGATTTACCCTCCTACAATGAGCAGTTCTTC. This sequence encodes CASSPNDLFVDLPSYNEQFF.

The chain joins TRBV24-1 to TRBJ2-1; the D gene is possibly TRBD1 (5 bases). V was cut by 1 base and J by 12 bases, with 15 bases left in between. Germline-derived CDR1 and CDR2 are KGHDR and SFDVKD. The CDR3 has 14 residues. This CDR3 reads CATSDLLIGAVQFF. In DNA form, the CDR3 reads TGTGCCACCAGTGATTTATTAATTGGGGCGGTGCAGTTCTTC.

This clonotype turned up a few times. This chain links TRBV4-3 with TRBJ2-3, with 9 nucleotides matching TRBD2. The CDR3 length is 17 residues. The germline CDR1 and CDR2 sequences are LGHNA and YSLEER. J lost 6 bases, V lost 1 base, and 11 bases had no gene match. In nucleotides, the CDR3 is TGCGCCAGCAGCCAAGGCACAGCGGGAGGATTGTCGGATACGCAGTATTTT. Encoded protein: CASSQGTAGGLSDTQYF.

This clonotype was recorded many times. The CDR3 protein is CASSLGVDRGQSLSEAFF. In DNA, the CDR3 is TGTGCCAGCAGCTTGGGGGTAGACAGGGGGCAGTCCCTCTCTGAAGCTTTCTTT. The chain joins TRBV5-5 to TRBJ1-1, with 10 positions matching TRBD1. CDR1 SGHKS and CDR2 YYEKEE come from the germline V gene (reference sequence). This CDR3 spans 18 amino acids. V gave up 0 bases and J gave up 6 bases; unmatched junction bases: 14.

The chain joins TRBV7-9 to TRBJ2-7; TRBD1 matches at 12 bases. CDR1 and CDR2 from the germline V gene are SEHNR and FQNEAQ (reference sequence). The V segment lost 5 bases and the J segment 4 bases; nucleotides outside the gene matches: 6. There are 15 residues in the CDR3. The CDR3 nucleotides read TGTGCCAGCAGCGACCCGGGACAGGGGGCTTACGAGCAGTACTTC. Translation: CASSDPGQGAYEQYF.

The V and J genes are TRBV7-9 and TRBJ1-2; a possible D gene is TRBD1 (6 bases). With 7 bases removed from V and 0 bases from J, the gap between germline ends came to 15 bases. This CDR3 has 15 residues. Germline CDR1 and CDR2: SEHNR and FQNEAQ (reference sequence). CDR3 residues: CASTLGGAANYGYTF. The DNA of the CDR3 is TGTGCCAGCACCCTAGGGGGGGCAGCTAACTATGGCTACACCTTC. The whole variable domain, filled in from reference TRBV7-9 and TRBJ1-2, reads DTGVSQNPRHKITKRGQNVTFRCDPISEHNRLYWYRQTLGQGPEFLTYFQNEAQLEKSRLLSDRFSAERPKGSFSTLEIQRTEQGDSAMYLCASTLGGAANYGYTFGSGTRLTVV.

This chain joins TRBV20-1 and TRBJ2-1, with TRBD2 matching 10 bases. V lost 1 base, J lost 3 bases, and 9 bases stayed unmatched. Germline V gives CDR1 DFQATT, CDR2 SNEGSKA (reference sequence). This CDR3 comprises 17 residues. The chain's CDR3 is CSARAALAGTLYNEQFF. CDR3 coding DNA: TGCAGTGCTAGAGCCGCACTAGCGGGAACCCTCTACAATGAGCAGTTCTTC.

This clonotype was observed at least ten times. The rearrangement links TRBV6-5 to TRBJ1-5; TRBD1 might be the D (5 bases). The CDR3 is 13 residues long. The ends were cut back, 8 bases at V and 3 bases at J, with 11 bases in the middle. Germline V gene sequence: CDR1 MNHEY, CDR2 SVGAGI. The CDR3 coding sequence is TGTGCCAGCGGAGACAGTAACAATCAGCCCCAGCATTTT. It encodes CASGDSNNQPQHF.

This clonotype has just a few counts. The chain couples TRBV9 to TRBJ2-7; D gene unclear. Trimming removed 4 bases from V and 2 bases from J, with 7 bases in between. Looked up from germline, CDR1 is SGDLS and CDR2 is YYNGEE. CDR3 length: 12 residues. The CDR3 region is CASSRGAYEQYF. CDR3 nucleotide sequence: TGTGCCAGCAGCCGTGGTGCCTACGAGCAGTACTTC.

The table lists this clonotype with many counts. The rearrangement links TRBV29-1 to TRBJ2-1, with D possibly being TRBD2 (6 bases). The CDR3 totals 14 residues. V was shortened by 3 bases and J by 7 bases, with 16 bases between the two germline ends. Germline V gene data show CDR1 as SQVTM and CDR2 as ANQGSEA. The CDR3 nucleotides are TGCAGCGTTGACGTAGCGGCCGGGAGAAATGAGCAGTTCTTC. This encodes CSVDVAAGRNEQFF.

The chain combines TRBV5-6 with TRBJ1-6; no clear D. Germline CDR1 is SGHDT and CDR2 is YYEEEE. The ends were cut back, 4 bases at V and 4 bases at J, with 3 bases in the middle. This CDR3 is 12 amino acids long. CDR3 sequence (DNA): TGTGCCAGCAGCGTTTATAATTCACCCCTCCACTTT. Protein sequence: CASSVYNSPLHF.

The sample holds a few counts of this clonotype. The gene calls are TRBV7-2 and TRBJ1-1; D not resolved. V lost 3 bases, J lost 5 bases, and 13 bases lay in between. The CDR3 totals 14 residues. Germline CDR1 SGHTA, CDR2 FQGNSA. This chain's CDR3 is CASSLQRAPTEAFF. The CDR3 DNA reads TGTGCCAGCAGCTTGCAGAGGGCGCCAACTGAAGCTTTCTTT.

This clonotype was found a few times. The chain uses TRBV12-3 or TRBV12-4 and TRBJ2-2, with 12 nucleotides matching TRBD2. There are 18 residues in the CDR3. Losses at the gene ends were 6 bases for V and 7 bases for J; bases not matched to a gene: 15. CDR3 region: CASSPPTRTSGTVGELFF. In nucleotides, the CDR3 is TGTGCCAGCAGCCCCCCGACCAGGACTAGCGGGACTGTCGGGGAGCTGTTTTTT.